Listed here are 23 T cell receptor beta chains from one sample, sequenced in a study of blood T cell repertoires in COVID-19. Assay used: immunoSEQ multiplex PCR; TCRdb lists only in-frame clones, some missing. The table has roughly 95,000 clones, roughly 87% seen once. Sequencing was performed on peripheral blood. All receptors come from a man aged 80 or over with acute or convalescent COVID-19.

This clone was recorded a few times. The chain carries TRBV10-1 and TRBJ2-2; D not certain. The V gene's germline CDR1 is WNHNN and CDR2 SYGVQD (reference sequence). V was cut by 4 bases and J by 0 bases, with 12 bases left in between. This CDR3 is built from 16 residues. In DNA, the CDR3 is TGCGCCAGCAGTGTGCAGAAACAGACGAACACCGGGGAGCTGTTTTTT. Amino acids: CASSVQKQTNTGELFF.

The chain recombines TRBV28 with TRBJ1-6; D is possibly TRBD1 (6 bases). The CDR3 runs to 13 residues. V lost 5 bases to trimming and J lost 8 bases, with 10 bases between them. Germline V gene sequence: CDR1 MDHEN, CDR2 SYDVKM. CDR3 DNA: TGTGCCAGCAGTGGGACATTGTATTCACCCCTCCACTTT. Translated: CASSGTLYSPLHF.

The chain combines TRBV27 with TRBJ2-3, with TRBD1 identical over 10 bases. This CDR3 is 17 amino acids long. The V gene end was trimmed by 6 bases and the J gene end by 3 bases; junction bases not matched to a gene: 12. Germline V CDR1 and CDR2: MNHEY, SMNVEV (reference sequence). The CDR3 region is CASRDPRDRGKTDTQYF. The CDR3 DNA reads TGTGCCAGCAGGGATCCTCGGGACAGGGGAAAGACAGATACGCAGTATTTT.

The J gene is TRBJ2-7, the V gene TRBV5-5; 8 bases match TRBD1. Per the germline V gene, CDR1 is SGHKS and CDR2 is YYEKEE (reference sequence). The CDR3 is 14 residues long. V shed 4 bases, J shed 2 bases, and the junction held 5 bases outside the gene matches. Here the CDR3 reads CASSDRGTPYEQYF. The CDR3 DNA reads TGTGCCAGCAGCGACAGGGGTACGCCCTACGAGCAGTACTTC.

This chain uses TRBV7-9 with TRBJ2-5; D is unclear. The germline V and J ends were trimmed by 0 bases and 5 bases, with 10 bases remaining between them. The germline V gene encodes CDR1 SEHNR and CDR2 FQNEAQ (reference sequence). CDR3 length: 14 residues. This CDR3 reads CASSLAARGETQYF. Here the CDR3 DNA reads TGTGCCAGCAGCTTAGCGGCGCGAGGTGAGACCCAGTACTTC.

This chain links TRBV10-3 with TRBJ2-3; 12 nucleotides line up with TRBD2. This CDR3 contains 16 residues. Trimming at V came to 6 bases and at J to 4 bases, leaving 8 bases not matched to a gene. CDR1 and CDR2 from the germline V gene are ENHRY and SYGVKD. The CDR3 bases are TGTGCCATCAGACGGGAAGGACTAGCGGGACCAGATACGCAGTATTTT. It encodes CAIRREGLAGPDTQYF.

This clone was picked up a small number of times. The chain links TRBV12-3 or TRBV12-4 to TRBJ2-7, with D hard to call. CDR3 length equals 11 residues. V was trimmed by 2 bases and J by 4 bases, leaving 3 bases between them. For the CDR3, the DNA is TGTGCCAGCAGTTTACAGTACGAGCAGTACTTC. Protein sequence: CASSLQYEQYF.

This chain connects TRBV19 to TRBJ1-1; 8 bases are a match to TRBD1. J was trimmed by 4 bases and V by 6 bases; bases with no gene match: 10. The CDR3 is 15 amino acids. Germline CDR1 LNHDA, CDR2 SQIVND (reference sequence). The CDR3 here is CASRPIDRGSTEAFF. The CDR3 region has the DNA TGTGCCAGTAGACCCATCGACAGGGGATCCACTGAAGCTTTCTTT.

The chain carries TRBV10-2 and TRBJ1-2, with D possibly being TRBD1 (5 bases). CDR1 WSHSY and CDR2 SAAADI come from the germline V gene. Deletions cut 5 bases from V and 1 base from J, with 8 bases between. The CDR3 length is 13 residues. The DNA for the CDR3 is TGCGCCAGCAGTATGGACAATAACTATGGCTACACCTTC. Residues: CASSMDNNYGYTF.

The chain is built from TRBV29-1 and TRBJ1-2; a weak D match, TRBD1 (6 bases). The CDR3 runs to 11 residues. Germline values: CDR1 SQVTM, CDR2 ANQGSEA. The V gene lost 7 bases and the J gene lost 7 bases, with 13 bases spanning the gap. The CDR3 loop reads CSGEQGTGYTF. CDR3 nucleotide sequence: TGCAGCGGAGAACAGGGTACTGGCTACACCTTC.

The chain joins TRBV30 to TRBJ1-4; no clear D gene. The CDR3 runs 14 residues. V lost 4 bases and J 4 bases, leaving 13 bases between the germline ends. CDR1 GTSNPN and CDR2 SVGIG come from the germline V gene (reference sequence). The CDR3 loop is CAWNDRGFNEKLFF. CDR3 nucleotide sequence: TGTGCCTGGAATGACCGCGGGTTTAATGAAAAACTGTTTTTT. Drawing the rest from reference TRBV30 and TRBJ1-4, the complete variable domain is SQTIHQWPATLVQPVGSPLSLECTVEGTSNPNLYWYRQAAGRGLQLLFYSVGIGQISSEVPQNLSASRPQDRQFILSSKKLLLSDSGFYLCAWNDRGFNEKLFFGSGTQLSVL.

The chain uses TRBV5-6 and TRBJ2-2; 12 bases fit TRBD2. This CDR3 comprises 16 residues. V lost 2 bases and J lost 3; bases outside the gene matches: 2. Germline CDR1 and CDR2: SGHDT and YYEEEE. CDR3 nucleotides: TGTGCCAGCAGCTTTGGACTAGCGGGGTACACCGGGGAGCTGTTTTTT. Its protein is CASSFGLAGYTGELFF.

The table lists this clone with a few counts. V and J are TRBV30 and TRBJ1-1; 9 bases are a match to TRBD1. Trimming at V came to 2 bases and at J to 4 bases, leaving 2 bases not matched to a gene. Germline V CDR1 and CDR2: GTSNPN, SVGIG (reference sequence). CDR3 size: 13 residues. The CDR3 DNA is TGTGCCTGGAGTCTGGGACAGGGCACTGAAGCTTTCTTT. Encoded protein: CAWSLGQGTEAFF.

This clone was seen a single time. Other DNA sequences within the sample encode an identical CDR3. The genes are TRBV7-2 and TRBJ1-3; weak D call: TRBD1 (6 bases). Germline CDR1 SGHTA, CDR2 FQGNSA. The V end was cut by 2 bases, the J end by 4 bases, with 9 bases between. The CDR3 length is 14 residues. The CDR3 DNA reads as TGTGCCAGCAGCTTACAGGGGTTGGGAAACACCATATATTTT. This encodes CASSLQGLGNTIYF.

This clone was detected a few times. The gene calls are TRBV5-4 and TRBJ1-1; TRBD1 matches at 8 bases. With V trimmed by 4 bases and J by 5 bases, 4 bases remained unmatched. This CDR3 comprises 13 residues. CDR1 is SGHNT and CDR2 is YYREEE in the germline V gene (reference sequence). As DNA, the CDR3 is TGTGCCAGCAGCACGGACAGGGTAACTGAAGCTTTCTTT. Protein product: CASSTDRVTEAFF. Variable domain in full (rest from reference TRBV5-4 and TRBJ1-1): ETGVTQSPTHLIKTRGQQVTLRCSSQSGHNTVSWYQQALGQGPQFIFQYYREEENGRGNFPPRFSGLQFPNYSSELNVNALELDDSALYLCASSTDRVTEAFFGQGTRLTVV.

The chain couples TRBV9 to TRBJ2-3; tentative D call: TRBD1 (5 bases). CDR1 is SGDLS and CDR2 is YYNGEE in the germline V gene. Trimming shortened V by 2 bases and J by 5 bases, and 9 bases separated the two germline ends. This CDR3 is built from 13 residues. This CDR3 reads CASSVNQGDTQYF. CDR3 nucleotide sequence: TGTGCCAGCAGCGTCAACCAGGGAGATACGCAGTATTTT.

This chain uses TRBV28 with TRBJ1-2; TRBD1 aligns across 9 bases. The CDR3 is 16 residues long. The ends lost 5 bases at V and 3 bases at J; junction bases unmatched: 10. Germline lookup yields CDR1 MDHEN and CDR2 SYDVKM. CDR3 residues: CASSPPTGGLDYGYTF. As DNA, the CDR3 is TGTGCCAGCAGTCCACCTACAGGGGGCCTTGACTATGGCTACACCTTC.

The CDR3 bases are TGTGCCAGCAGCTTACTCGGGATCGCCGCCGGGCGGCTCTACACCTTC. This translates into CASSLLGIAAGRLYTF. The chain employs TRBV7-9 and TRBJ1-2; D is undetermined. Germline loops: CDR1 SEHNR, CDR2 FQNEAQ (reference sequence). The ends were cut back, 2 bases at V and 10 bases at J, with 23 bases in the middle. The CDR3 totals 16 residues.

The CDR3, as DNA: TGTGCCAGCAGTGAAGGTTGGGGGACAGAAGAGACCCAGTACTTC. As protein: CASSEGWGTEETQYF. This chain joins TRBV6-1 and TRBJ2-5, with 7 bases matching TRBD1. V dropped 1 base and J dropped 3; count of bases not matched to a gene: 5. The CDR3 runs to 15 residues. Germline assignment: CDR1 MNHNS and CDR2 SASEGT.

CDR3 sequence reads: CASSLLAGGTGELFF. Here the CDR3 DNA reads TGTGCCAGCAGCTTGTTAGCGGGAGGGACCGGGGAGCTGTTTTTT. The chain is built from TRBV5-4 and TRBJ2-2; 11 nucleotides align to TRBD2. This CDR3 is built from 15 residues. The V gene end was trimmed by 1 base and the J gene end by 5 bases; junction bases not matched to a gene: 1. Germline V CDR1 and CDR2: SGHNT, YYREEE (reference sequence).

This clone was picked up a small number of times. The chain couples TRBV28 to TRBJ1-2; no firm D call. The V gene's germline CDR1 is MDHEN and CDR2 SYDVKM. The CDR3 runs 12 residues. V was cut by 2 bases and J by 8 bases, with 9 bases left in between. The CDR3 region is CASSLALRGYTF. CDR3 in DNA: TGTGCCAGCAGTTTAGCTCTCCGGGGCTACACCTTC.

The V gene is TRBV7-9, the J gene TRBJ2-1, with 12 nucleotides matching TRBD2. The CDR3 loop spans 15 amino acids. Per germline, CDR1 SEHNR and CDR2 FQNEAQ (reference sequence). J gave up 8 bases and V 1 base, and 3 bases lay outside the gene matches. The CDR3 spells CASSLGTSGTYEQFF. The CDR3 DNA follows: TGTGCCAGCAGCTTAGGGACTAGCGGGACGTATGAGCAGTTCTTC.

This chain uses TRBV19 with TRBJ2-1; perhaps TRBD2 as D (5 bases). Germline lookup yields CDR1 LNHDA and CDR2 SQIVND (reference sequence). The CDR3 covers 16 residues. Trimming left V 7 bases short and J 0 bases short, with 16 bases between. CDR3 sequence (DNA): TGTGCCAGTATGGAAGGGCGGGTTCGCTCCTACAATGAGCAGTTCTTC. Protein sequence: CASMEGRVRSYNEQFF.